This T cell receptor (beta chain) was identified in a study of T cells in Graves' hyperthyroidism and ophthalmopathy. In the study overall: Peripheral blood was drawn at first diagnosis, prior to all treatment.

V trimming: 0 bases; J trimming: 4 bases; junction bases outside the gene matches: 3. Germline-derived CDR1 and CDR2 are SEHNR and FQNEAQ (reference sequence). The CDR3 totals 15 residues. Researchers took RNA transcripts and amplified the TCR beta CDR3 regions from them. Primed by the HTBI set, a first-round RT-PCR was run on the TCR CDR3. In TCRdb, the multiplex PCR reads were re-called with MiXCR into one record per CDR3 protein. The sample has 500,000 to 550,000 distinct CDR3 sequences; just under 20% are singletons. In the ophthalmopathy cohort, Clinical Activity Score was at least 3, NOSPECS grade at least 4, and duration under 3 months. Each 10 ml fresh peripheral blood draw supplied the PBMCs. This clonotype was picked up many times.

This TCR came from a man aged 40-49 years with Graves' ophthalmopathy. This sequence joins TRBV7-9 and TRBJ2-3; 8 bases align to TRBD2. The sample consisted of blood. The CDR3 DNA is TGTGCCAGCAGCTTAGCTTCAGCGGGAGCAGATACGCAGTATTTT. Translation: CASSLASAGADTQYF. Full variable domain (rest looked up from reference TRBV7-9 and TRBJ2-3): DTGVSQNPRHKITKRGQNVTFRCDPISEHNRLYWYRQTLGQGPEFLTYFQNEAQLEKSRLLSDRFSAERPKGSFSTLEIQRTEQGDSAMYLCASSLASAGADTQYFGPGTRLTVL.